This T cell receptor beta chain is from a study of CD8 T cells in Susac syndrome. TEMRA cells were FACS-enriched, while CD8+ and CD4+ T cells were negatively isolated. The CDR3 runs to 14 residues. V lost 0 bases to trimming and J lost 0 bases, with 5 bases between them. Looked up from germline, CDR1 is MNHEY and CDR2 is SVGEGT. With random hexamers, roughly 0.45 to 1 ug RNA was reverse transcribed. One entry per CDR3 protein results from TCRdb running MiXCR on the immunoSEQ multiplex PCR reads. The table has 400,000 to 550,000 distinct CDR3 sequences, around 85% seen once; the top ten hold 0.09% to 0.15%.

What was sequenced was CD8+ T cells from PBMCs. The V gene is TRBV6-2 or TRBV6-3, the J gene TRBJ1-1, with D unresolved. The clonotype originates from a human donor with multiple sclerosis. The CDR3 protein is CASSYSWLNTEAFF. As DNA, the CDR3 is TGTGCCAGCAGTTACTCATGGTTGAACACTGAAGCTTTCTTT.